A single sample is the source of the 3 T cell receptor beta chains below, sequenced in a study of CD8 T cells in ankylosing spondylitis. Whole-study results and caveats: Ankylosing spondylitis blood appeared to carry a characteristic TCR beta motif of 7 or 8 highly homologous variants.

Their target antigens are unknown. TCRdb used MiXCR to reprocess the 5' RACE reads, holding one entry per CDR3 protein. The repertoire holds approximately 500,000 distinct CDR3 sequences, more than 9.5% seen once, with approximately 7% in the top ten. Specimen: blood, either unsorted or a sorted T cell fraction (not recorded which). These receptors were obtained from a male donor with ankylosing spondylitis.

J is TRBJ1-2 and V is TRBV6-2 or TRBV6-3; the D is unclear. The CDR3 runs 13 residues. CDR1 MNHEY and CDR2 SVGEGT come from the germline V gene. Deletions cut 2 bases from V and 1 base from J, with 5 bases between. CDR3 sequence reads: CASSYTINYGYTF. The CDR3 region has the DNA TGTGCCAGCAGTTACACCATTAACTATGGCTACACCTTC.

This clonotype was seen only a few times. The V call is TRBV29-1, the J call TRBJ1-5; no firm D call. The CDR3 covers 14 residues. Germline CDR1 SQVTM, CDR2 ANQGSEA. Trimming cost V 5 bases and J 7 bases, with 18 bases left between them. The CDR3 region has the DNA TGCAGCGTTCTCGGACCCCACAAAGGGCAGCCCCAGCATTTT. It encodes CSVLGPHKGQPQHF.

This clonotype was recorded a few times. The chain combines TRBV5-1 with TRBJ2-7; weak D call: TRBD1 (5 bases). The germline V and J ends were trimmed by 0 bases and 5 bases, with 9 bases remaining between them. The CDR3 is made up of 13 amino acids. The germline CDR1 and CDR2 sequences are SGHRS and YFSETQ. CDR3: CASSLAPGNEQYV. The CDR3 DNA sequence: TGCGCCAGCAGCTTGGCCCCAGGGAACGAGCAGTACGTC.